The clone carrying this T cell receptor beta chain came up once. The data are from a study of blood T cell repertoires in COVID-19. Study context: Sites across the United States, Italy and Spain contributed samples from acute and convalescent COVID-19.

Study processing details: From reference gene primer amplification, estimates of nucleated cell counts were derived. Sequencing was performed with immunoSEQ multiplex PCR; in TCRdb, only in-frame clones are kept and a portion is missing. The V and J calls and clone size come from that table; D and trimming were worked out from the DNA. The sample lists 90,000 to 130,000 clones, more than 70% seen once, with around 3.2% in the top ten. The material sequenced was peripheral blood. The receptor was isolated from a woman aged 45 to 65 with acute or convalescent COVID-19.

CDR3 sequence reads: CASSLRSPIRQVSNEQFF. The DNA of the CDR3 is TGTGCCAGCAGCCTACGATCTCCAATTAGACAGGTCTCCAATGAGCAGTTCTTC. J is TRBJ2-1 and V is TRBV7-9; TRBD1 is a possible D gene (6 bases). The length of the CDR3 is 18 residues. Germline V gene lookup returns CDR1 SEHNR and CDR2 FQNEAQ (reference sequence). V lost 5 bases and J 6 bases, leaving 26 bases between the germline ends.